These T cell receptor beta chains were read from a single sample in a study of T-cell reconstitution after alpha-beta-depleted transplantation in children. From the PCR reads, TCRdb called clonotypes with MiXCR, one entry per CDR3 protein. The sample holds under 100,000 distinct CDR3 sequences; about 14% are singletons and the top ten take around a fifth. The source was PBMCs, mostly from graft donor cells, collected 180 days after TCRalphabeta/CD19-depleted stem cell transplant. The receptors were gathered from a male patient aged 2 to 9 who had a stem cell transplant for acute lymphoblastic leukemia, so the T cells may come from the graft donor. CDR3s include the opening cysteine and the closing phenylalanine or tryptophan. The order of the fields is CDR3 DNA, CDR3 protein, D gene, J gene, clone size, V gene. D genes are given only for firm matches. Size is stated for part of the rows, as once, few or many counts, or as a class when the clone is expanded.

cdr3_nt: TGTGCCAGCGGTATGACAGGGGCGCCCTACGAGCAGTACTTC; cdr3_aa: CASGMTGAPYEQYF; d_call: TRBD1; j_call: TRBJ2-7; clone_size: .; v_call: TRBV12-3/TRBV12-4
cdr3_nt: TGTGCCAGCAGTTCCCCCCTTGGACAGGACTACACAGATACGCAGTATTTT; cdr3_aa: CASSSPLGQDYTDTQYF; d_call: .; j_call: TRBJ2-3; clone_size: few; v_call: TRBV27
cdr3_nt: TGTGCCAGTGGTCAGGGGAGGTCTGGAAACACCATATATTTT; cdr3_aa: CASGQGRSGNTIYF; d_call: .; j_call: TRBJ1-3; clone_size: .; v_call: TRBV6-1
cdr3_nt: TGTGCCATCAGTGGGGGAGTAGAAACCGGGACAGTCAATTCACCCCTCCACTTT; cdr3_aa: CAISGGVETGTVNSPLHF; d_call: TRBD1; j_call: TRBJ1-6; clone_size: .; v_call: TRBV10-3
cdr3_nt: TGTGCCAGCAGCCGGACAGGGATTGGCAATCAGCCCCAGCATTTT; cdr3_aa: CASSRTGIGNQPQHF; d_call: TRBD1; j_call: TRBJ1-5; clone_size: few; v_call: TRBV6-1
cdr3_nt: TGTGCCAGCAGCCAAAGGAGGGACGTCTCTGGAAACACCATATATTTT; cdr3_aa: CASSQRRDVSGNTIYF; d_call: .; j_call: TRBJ1-3; clone_size: few; v_call: TRBV3-1
cdr3_nt: TGTGCCAGCAGCCAAGATGAGCGGGGGGGCCTTGGGGCAGATACGCAGTATTTT; cdr3_aa: CASSQDERGGLGADTQYF; d_call: TRBD2; j_call: TRBJ2-3; clone_size: .; v_call: TRBV4-2
cdr3_nt: TGTGCCAGCAGTTTCGAAAGGGACGGCTCCTACGAGCAGTACTTC; cdr3_aa: CASSFERDGSYEQYF; d_call: .; j_call: TRBJ2-7; clone_size: .; v_call: TRBV27
cdr3_nt: TGTGCCAGCAGCTTTTTGGGTAACACCATATATTTT; cdr3_aa: CASSFLGNTIYF; d_call: .; j_call: TRBJ1-3; clone_size: .; v_call: TRBV7-2
cdr3_nt: TGCAGTGCTAGACCATTGGACAGGGCTTCCTACGAGCAGTACTTC; cdr3_aa: CSARPLDRASYEQYF; d_call: TRBD1; j_call: TRBJ2-7; clone_size: many; v_call: TRBV20-1
cdr3_nt: TGCGCCAGCAGCTTGGGACAGGCTTCCTCCTTAACCGGGGAGCTGTTTTTT; cdr3_aa: CASSLGQASSLTGELFF; d_call: .; j_call: TRBJ2-2; clone_size: few; v_call: TRBV5-1
cdr3_nt: TGTGCCAGCAGCTTAGTTTTACAGACTAGCGGGTCGGTTCTCCCCGAGACCCAGTACTTC; cdr3_aa: CASSLVLQTSGSVLPETQYF; d_call: TRBD2; j_call: TRBJ2-5; clone_size: few; v_call: TRBV11-2
cdr3_nt: TGTGCCAGCAGTGGGACAGGCCAGCTCACAGATACGCAGTATTTT; cdr3_aa: CASSGTGQLTDTQYF; d_call: TRBD1; j_call: TRBJ2-3; clone_size: few; v_call: TRBV6-2/TRBV6-3
cdr3_nt: TGCAGCGTTGCCTCCCCCGATTTGAACACTGAAGCTTTCTTT; cdr3_aa: CSVASPDLNTEAFF; d_call: .; j_call: TRBJ1-1; clone_size: few; v_call: TRBV29-1
cdr3_nt: TGTGCCAGCAGTCGCAGGGGCCACACCGGGGAGCTGTTTTTT; cdr3_aa: CASSRRGHTGELFF; d_call: .; j_call: TRBJ2-2; clone_size: few; v_call: TRBV6-8
cdr3_nt: TGCAGTGCGATGGGACCAACTAGCACAGATACGCAGTATTTT; cdr3_aa: CSAMGPTSTDTQYF; d_call: .; j_call: TRBJ2-3; clone_size: .; v_call: TRBV20-1
cdr3_nt: TGTGCCAGCAGCTTACAACCGGACCAGGGAGGCTACACCTTC; cdr3_aa: CASSLQPDQGGYTF; d_call: .; j_call: TRBJ1-2; clone_size: few; v_call: TRBV13
cdr3_nt: TGCGCCAGCAGTAAGAACACTGAAGCTTTCTTT; cdr3_aa: CASSKNTEAFF; d_call: .; j_call: TRBJ1-1; clone_size: .; v_call: TRBV5-1
cdr3_nt: TGTGCCAGCGGCACCACAGGGGTTGGCACTGAAGCTTTCTTT; cdr3_aa: CASGTTGVGTEAFF; d_call: TRBD1; j_call: TRBJ1-1; clone_size: .; v_call: TRBV7-9
cdr3_nt: TGTGCCAGCAGTTACCTACAGGCTACAGATACGCAGTATTTT; cdr3_aa: CASSYLQATDTQYF; d_call: .; j_call: TRBJ2-3; clone_size: many; v_call: TRBV6-5
cdr3_nt: TGTGCCAGCAGCTTATCCAGCCTTAGCGGGGGTAGCACAGATACGCAGTATTTT; cdr3_aa: CASSLSSLSGGSTDTQYF; d_call: TRBD2; j_call: TRBJ2-3; clone_size: .; v_call: TRBV11-2
cdr3_nt: TGTGCCAGCTCACCGTCGCTCCAGGGGGGTGAAAAACTGTTTTTT; cdr3_aa: CASSPSLQGGEKLFF; d_call: TRBD1; j_call: TRBJ1-4; clone_size: few; v_call: TRBV18
cdr3_nt: TGTGCCAGCAGTTTCGGCAAAGGCCAGTACTTC; cdr3_aa: CASSFGKGQYF; d_call: .; j_call: TRBJ2-5; clone_size: few; v_call: TRBV12-3/TRBV12-4
cdr3_nt: TGTGCCAGTAACCCCGGGACAGGGGACTATGGCTACACCTTC; cdr3_aa: CASNPGTGDYGYTF; d_call: TRBD1; j_call: TRBJ1-2; clone_size: few; v_call: TRBV19
cdr3_nt: TGTGCCAGCAGCCGAGGGGATACGCAGTATTTT; cdr3_aa: CASSRGDTQYF; d_call: .; j_call: TRBJ2-3; clone_size: .; v_call: TRBV7-9
cdr3_nt: TGCAGCGTTGCTTTTGGGACAGGGAGCAATCAGCCCCAGCATTTT; cdr3_aa: CSVAFGTGSNQPQHF; d_call: TRBD1; j_call: TRBJ1-5; clone_size: many; v_call: TRBV29-1
cdr3_nt: TGTGCCATCAGTGTTGGGGGGCAGGAGATCTACGAGCAGTACTTC; cdr3_aa: CAISVGGQEIYEQYF; d_call: .; j_call: TRBJ2-7; clone_size: .; v_call: TRBV10-3
cdr3_nt: TGTGCCAGCAGCGTAGCTTTGCGTTCCTACAATGAGCAGTTCTTC; cdr3_aa: CASSVALRSYNEQFF; d_call: .; j_call: TRBJ2-1; clone_size: .; v_call: TRBV9
cdr3_nt: TGCAGCGTTGATGACAGGAGGAACACTGAAGCTTTCTTT; cdr3_aa: CSVDDRRNTEAFF; d_call: .; j_call: TRBJ1-1; clone_size: many; v_call: TRBV29-1
cdr3_nt: TGTGCCAGCAGCTCAGGGACAGGGGGCGGTTACGAGCAGTACTTC; cdr3_aa: CASSSGTGGGYEQYF; d_call: TRBD1; j_call: TRBJ2-7; clone_size: many; v_call: TRBV5-5
cdr3_nt: TGTGCCAGCAGTTCTTCCGGGCCATACACCGGGGAGCTGTTTTTT; cdr3_aa: CASSSSGPYTGELFF; d_call: .; j_call: TRBJ2-2; clone_size: .; v_call: TRBV12-3/TRBV12-4
cdr3_nt: TGTGCCAGCAGTACCGGACGGATTTTGGATGGCTACACCTTC; cdr3_aa: CASSTGRILDGYTF; d_call: .; j_call: TRBJ1-2; clone_size: .; v_call: TRBV12-3/TRBV12-4
cdr3_nt: TGTGCCAGCAGTTTAGGGACTAGCGGGGGGAATGAGCAGTTCTTC; cdr3_aa: CASSLGTSGGNEQFF; d_call: TRBD2; j_call: TRBJ2-1; clone_size: many; v_call: TRBV28
cdr3_nt: TGTGCCAGCAGCGACAAACAGGGCTCTGGGGCCAACGTCCTGACTTTC; cdr3_aa: CASSDKQGSGANVLTF; d_call: .; j_call: TRBJ2-6; clone_size: .; v_call: TRBV7-2
cdr3_nt: TGTGCCAGCTCATCATCTTCAGGGCCCACTGAAGCTTTCTTT; cdr3_aa: CASSSSSGPTEAFF; d_call: .; j_call: TRBJ1-1; clone_size: many; v_call: TRBV18
cdr3_nt: TGTGCCATCTCAACCCTCTCTGGAAACACCATATATTTT; cdr3_aa: CAISTLSGNTIYF; d_call: .; j_call: TRBJ1-3; clone_size: .; v_call: TRBV10-3
cdr3_nt: TGCAGTGCTACAGACCAGACAGGGGCCGGTAATCAGCCCCAGCATTTT; cdr3_aa: CSATDQTGAGNQPQHF; d_call: TRBD1; j_call: TRBJ1-5; clone_size: .; v_call: TRBV20-1
cdr3_nt: TGCAGTGCGATGGGACAGACCAGCTCCTACGAGCAGTACTTC; cdr3_aa: CSAMGQTSSYEQYF; d_call: TRBD1; j_call: TRBJ2-7; clone_size: .; v_call: TRBV20-1
cdr3_nt: TGTGCCAGCAGGCCGCCCGGTCGGAACACTGAAGCTTTCTTT; cdr3_aa: CASRPPGRNTEAFF; d_call: .; j_call: TRBJ1-1; clone_size: .; v_call: TRBV27
cdr3_nt: TGCAGTGCACCTTTCCTTAGCGGGGGGGATCACGAGCAGTACTTC; cdr3_aa: CSAPFLSGGDHEQYF; d_call: TRBD2; j_call: TRBJ2-7; clone_size: .; v_call: TRBV20-1
cdr3_nt: TGTGCCTGGACCTCTAGTGGAGGGTATTCACCCCTCCACTTT; cdr3_aa: CAWTSSGGYSPLHF; d_call: .; j_call: TRBJ1-6; clone_size: .; v_call: TRBV30
cdr3_nt: TGTGCCAGCAGTTGGATACAGGGATCTTCACCCCTCCACTTT; cdr3_aa: CASSWIQGSSPLHF; d_call: .; j_call: TRBJ1-6; clone_size: .; v_call: TRBV6-5
cdr3_nt: TGCAGCGTTGGGCCCGGGGCTGGAAACACCATATATTTT; cdr3_aa: CSVGPGAGNTIYF; d_call: .; j_call: TRBJ1-3; clone_size: few; v_call: TRBV29-1